This TCR beta chain is drawn from a study of glioma-infiltrating T cells. Study results and caveats: Above-expected tissue-blood divergence occurred in all gliomas, most in low-grade ones.

This CDR3 has 14 amino acids. CDR1 is LNHDA, CDR2 SQIVND, per germline (reference sequence). V was shortened by 3 bases and J by 4 bases, with 10 bases between the two germline ends. TCR alpha and beta CDR3 regions were amplified from RNA using iRepertoire nested multiplex PCR. Each CDR3 protein is one row after TCRdb ran MiXCR on the multiplex PCR reads. This sample has roughly 120,000 distinct CDR3 sequences, with around a quarter found just once. With regard to this clonotype: The antigen is undetermined.

The sequencing sample was made of glioma tissue, nonneoplastic brain tissue, or PBMCs (not recorded which). The chain is built from TRBV19 and TRBJ1-5, with D unclear. The origin of this receptor is a human donor with low-grade glioma or glioblastoma, undergoing nonglioma brain surgery, or in good health (not recorded which). CDR3 nucleotide sequence: TGTGCCAGTAGTATGAGGGCAGAAAATCAGCCCCAGCATTTT. Its translation: CASSMRAENQPQHF.